Listed below are T cell receptor beta chains from one sample, sequenced in a study of identical twins. TCRdb itself ran the 5' RACE reads through MiXCR, one entry per CDR3 protein. In the table there are around 1.7 million distinct CDR3 sequences, about 30% of which are singletons. Sequenced sample: cord blood. The receptor source for this set is a newborn girl in good health. The CDR3 runs from the conserved cysteine through the conserved F or W. A D gene is named only where the DNA matches it firmly. Clone size, where shown, is once, few, many, or a class for clones that have expanded.

d_call,clone_size,j_call,v_call,cdr3_aa
.,.,TRBJ2-7,TRBV5-6,CASSLWWAGETYEQYF
.,.,TRBJ1-1,TRBV27,CASSLSTVDRNTEAFF
.,few,TRBJ2-7,TRBV5-5,CASSAHGYEQYF
TRBD1,few,TRBJ2-1,TRBV4-1,CASSQDRDSSYNEQFF
.,.,TRBJ2-1,TRBV10-3,CAISARREANSYNEQFF
.,many,TRBJ2-1,TRBV27,CASSLSRGGEQFF
TRBD1,few,TRBJ1-2,TRBV6-1,CASSASRDRVYGYTF
TRBD2,few,TRBJ2-3,TRBV5-1,CASSLVSPGLAVSTDTQYF
TRBD2,.,TRBJ2-7,TRBV10-3,CAISTSGSSYEQYF
.,once,TRBJ2-1,TRBV12-3/TRBV12-4,CASSRGEWVSYDEQFF
.,many,TRBJ1-4,TRBV7-8,CASSLSRGGEKLFF
TRBD1,few,TRBJ1-2,TRBV6-2/TRBV6-3,CASSYSDRVRSYTF
.,.,TRBJ1-5,TRBV30,CAWSTGVDQPQHF
.,many,TRBJ1-2,TRBV20-1,CSARGHYGYTF
.,few,TRBJ1-2,TRBV20-1,CSARPRASGNGYTF
.,few,TRBJ2-3,TRBV5-1,CASSLDAPGAGDTQYF
TRBD1,few,TRBJ2-3,TRBV3-1,CASSLRTGSGTDTQYF
.,.,TRBJ2-5,TRBV10-3,CAISAGVRGETQYF
.,few,TRBJ2-4,TRBV5-1,CASSLPTRTLEQYF
.,.,TRBJ2-3,TRBV11-2,CASSLREGVRADTQYF
.,.,TRBJ1-2,TRBV20-1,CSAPDEGYGHTF
TRBD2,few,TRBJ2-3,TRBV3-1,CASSPPGLAGGLEYF
.,.,TRBJ2-2,TRBV6-2/TRBV6-3,CASGYSLVGTGELFF
.,.,TRBJ2-1,TRBV12-3/TRBV12-4,CASSLTRMALNEQFF
.,.,TRBJ2-7,TRBV2,CASSIDARYEQYF
TRBD2,.,TRBJ2-2,TRBV10-3,CAISVAGDGELFF
.,.,TRBJ2-7,TRBV3-1,CASSQDAISSYEQYF
TRBD1,.,TRBJ1-1,TRBV4-2,CASSQDRGHVRAFF
.,.,TRBJ2-3,TRBV6-2/TRBV6-3,CASSYSTDSQDTQYF
.,.,TRBJ1-4,TRBV20-1,CSGIGNPNEKLFF
.,.,TRBJ2-1,TRBV7-2,CASSLGGSYNGLFF
.,few,TRBJ1-2,TRBV20-1,CSASIPLLEGYTF
.,many,TRBJ1-2,TRBV7-2,CASSLMVGYTF
.,.,TRBJ2-7,TRBV4-1,CASSQVSGHEQYF
.,few,TRBJ1-1,TRBV5-5,CASSLVWSNTEAFF
TRBD2,.,TRBJ2-1,TRBV20-1,CSARDSGGGGEQFF
.,.,TRBJ1-4,TRBV20-1,CSASGGRANEKLFF
TRBD2,.,TRBJ2-3,TRBV13,CASSLSGNRGQYF
.,few,TRBJ1-4,TRBV20-1,CSASARDIYEKLFF
.,once,.,TRBV2,CASSPPPAGYNEQYF
.,.,TRBJ1-2,TRBV20-1,CSAYTSNYGYTF
.,.,TRBJ1-4,TRBV5-1,CASSLGESGPPTNEKLFF
TRBD2,few,TRBJ2-1,TRBV9,CASSDQRLAGVGEQFF
.,few,TRBJ2-7,TRBV28,CASQEVYEQYF